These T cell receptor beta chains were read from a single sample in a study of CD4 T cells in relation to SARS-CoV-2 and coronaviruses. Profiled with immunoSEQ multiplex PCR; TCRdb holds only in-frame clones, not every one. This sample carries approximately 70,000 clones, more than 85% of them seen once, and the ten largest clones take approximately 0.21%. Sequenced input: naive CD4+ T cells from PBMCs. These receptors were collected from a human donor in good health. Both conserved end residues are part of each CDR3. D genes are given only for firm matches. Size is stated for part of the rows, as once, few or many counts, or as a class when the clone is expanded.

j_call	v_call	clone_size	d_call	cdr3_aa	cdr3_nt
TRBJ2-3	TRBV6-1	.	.	CASSEGGQAYTQYF	TGTGCCAGCAGTGAAGGAGGACAAGCGTATACGCAGTATTTT
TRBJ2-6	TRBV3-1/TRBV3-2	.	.	CASSQAGSGANVLTF	TGTGCCAGCAGCCAAGCTGGGTCTGGGGCCAACGTCCTGACTTTC
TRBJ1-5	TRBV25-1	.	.	CASSGGTYNQPQHF	TGTGCCAGCAGTGGCGGGACCTACAATCAGCCCCAGCATTTT
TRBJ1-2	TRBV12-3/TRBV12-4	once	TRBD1	CASQGAHYGYTF	TGTGCCAGCCAGGGGGCACACTATGGCTACACCTTC
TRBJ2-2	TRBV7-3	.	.	CAISVSGNTGELFF	TGTGCGATATCGGTTAGCGGGAACACCGGGGAGCTGTTTTTT
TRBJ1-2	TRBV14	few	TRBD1	CASSQDQGGNGYTF	TGTGCCAGCAGCCAAGATCAGGGGGGGAATGGCTACACCTTC
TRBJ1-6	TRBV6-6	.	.	CASSYSAGHNSPLHF	TGTGCCAGCAGTTACTCTGCAGGGCATAATTCACCCCTCCACTTT
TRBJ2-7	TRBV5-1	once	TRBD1	CASSSQDRGPYEQYF	TGCGCCAGCAGCTCGCAGGACAGGGGCCCCTACGAGCAGTACTTC
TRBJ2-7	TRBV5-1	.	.	CASSLGGYEQYF	TGCGCCAGCAGCTTAGGGGGGTACGAGCAGTACTTC
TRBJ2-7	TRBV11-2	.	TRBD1	CASSRTGVAYEQYF	TGTGCCAGCAGCCGGACAGGGGTAGCCTACGAGCAGTACTTC
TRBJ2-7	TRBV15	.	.	CATSRDAYEQYF	TGTGCCACCAGCAGAGATGCCTACGAGCAGTACTTC
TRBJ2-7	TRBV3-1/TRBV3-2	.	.	CASSQDMAEQYF	TGTGCCAGCAGCCAAGATATGGCCGAGCAGTACTTC
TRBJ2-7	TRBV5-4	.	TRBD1	CASSSHGNRGPVEQYF	TGTGCCAGCAGCTCCCACGGGAACAGGGGGCCAGTCGAGCAGTACTTC
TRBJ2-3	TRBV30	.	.	CAWSPLRFSGTQYF	TGTGCCTGGAGCCCACTAAGGTTCTCGGGTACGCAGTATTTT
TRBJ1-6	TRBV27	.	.	CASRTAHSYNSPLHF	TGTGCCAGCAGGACAGCCCACTCCTATAATTCACCCCTCCACTTT
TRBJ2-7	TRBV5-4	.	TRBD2	CASRAGTSGSYEQYF	TGTGCCAGCAGGGCCGGGACTAGCGGGAGCTACGAGCAGTACTTC
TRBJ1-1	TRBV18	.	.	CASSPQGQTALNTEAFF	TGTGCCAGCTCGCCTCAAGGACAGACGGCCTTGAACACTGAAGCTTTCTTT
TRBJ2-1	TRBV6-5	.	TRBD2	CASSYSSGAGGNEQFF	TGTGCCAGCAGTTACTCGAGTGGGGCGGGGGGGAATGAGCAGTTCTTC
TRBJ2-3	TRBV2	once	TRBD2	CASSEDFWTSGGGDTQYF	TGTGCCAGCAGTGAAGATTTCTGGACTAGCGGGGGGGGAGATACGCAGTATTTT
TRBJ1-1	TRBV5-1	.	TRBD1	CASSLVTGDTEAFF	TGCGCCAGCAGCTTGGTCACAGGGGACACTGAAGCTTTCTTT
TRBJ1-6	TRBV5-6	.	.	CASSLLRGYNSPLHF	TGTGCCAGCAGCTTGCTCAGGGGATATAATTCACCCCTCCACTTT
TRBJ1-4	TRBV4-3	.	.	CASSQGPGEKLFF	TGCGCCAGCAGCCAAGGCCCAGGCGAAAAACTGTTTTTT
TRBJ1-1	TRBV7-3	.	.	CASRENGESASEAFF	TGTGCCAGCAGGGAAAACGGGGAGTCAGCCTCTGAAGCTTTCTTT
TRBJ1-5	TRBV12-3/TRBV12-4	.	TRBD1	CASRGQGTQHF	TGTGCCAGCAGAGGACAGGGGACACAGCATTTT
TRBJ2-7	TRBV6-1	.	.	CASSEHYQRSSYEQYF	TGTGCCAGCAGCGAACACTACCAAAGGAGCTCCTACGAGCAGTACTTC
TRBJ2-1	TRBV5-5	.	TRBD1	CASSPGTGASNEQFF	TGTGCCAGCAGCCCCGGGACAGGGGCTAGCAATGAGCAGTTCTTC
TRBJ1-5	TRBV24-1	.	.	CATTLTGEASNQPQHF	TGTGCCACCACTCTTACGGGAGAGGCAAGCAATCAGCCCCAGCATTTT
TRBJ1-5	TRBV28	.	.	CASSLFGNQPQHF	TGTGCCAGCAGTTTATTCGGCAATCAGCCCCAGCATTTT
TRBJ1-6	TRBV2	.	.	CASTAGGPLHF	TGTGCCAGCACCGCCGGGGGGCCCCTCCACTTT
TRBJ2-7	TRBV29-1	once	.	CSVRFQNPPYEQYF	TGCAGCGTTAGGTTCCAAAACCCCCCCTACGAGCAGTACTTC
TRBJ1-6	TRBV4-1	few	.	CASSLEEIERNSPLHF	TGCGCCAGCTCCCTCGAGGAGATCGAGCGTAATTCACCCCTCCACTTT
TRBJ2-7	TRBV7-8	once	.	CASSWGVGGSYEQYF	TGTGCCAGCAGCTGGGGGGTTGGGGGCTCCTACGAGCAGTACTTC
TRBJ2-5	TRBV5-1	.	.	CASKLAETQYF	TGCGCCAGCAAATTAGCGGAGACCCAGTACTTC
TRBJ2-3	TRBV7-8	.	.	CASSPDSSTDTQYF	TGTGCCAGCAGCCCGGACTCCTCCACAGATACGCAGTATTTT
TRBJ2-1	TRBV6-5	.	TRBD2	CASSPRGGSYNEQFF	TGTGCCAGCAGCCCCCGGGGGGGGTCCTACAATGAGCAGTTCTTC
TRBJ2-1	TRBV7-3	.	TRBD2	CASSPTSGSYNEQFF	TGTGCCAGCAGCCCCACTAGCGGGAGTTACAATGAGCAGTTCTTC
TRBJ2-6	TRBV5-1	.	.	CASSLDSDSGANVLTF	TGCGCCAGCAGCTTGGATAGTGACTCTGGGGCCAACGTCCTGACTTTC
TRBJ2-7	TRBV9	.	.	CASSLTLDSYEQYF	TGTGCCAGCAGCCTGACCTTAGACTCCTACGAGCAGTACTTC
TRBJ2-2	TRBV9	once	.	CASSPRADWESNTGELFF	TGTGCCAGCAGCCCCCGAGCAGACTGGGAGTCGAACACCGGGGAGCTGTTTTTT
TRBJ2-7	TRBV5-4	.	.	CASSVPGYEQYF	TGTGCCAGCAGCGTTCCAGGCTACGAGCAGTACTTC
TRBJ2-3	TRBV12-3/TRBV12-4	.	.	CASSLEDTQYF	TGTGCCAGCAGTTTAGAGGATACGCAGTATTTT
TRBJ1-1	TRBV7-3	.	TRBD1	CASSLKGTGDEAFF	TGTGCCAGCAGCTTGAAAGGGACAGGGGACGAAGCTTTCTTT
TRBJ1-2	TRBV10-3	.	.	CAISERGAEGYTF	TGTGCCATCAGTGAGCGGGGGGCGGAAGGCTACACCTTC
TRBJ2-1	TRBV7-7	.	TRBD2	CASSLVPPGSGRAGEQFF	TGTGCTAGCAGCTTAGTCCCGCCCGGCAGCGGGAGGGCCGGAGAGCAGTTCTTC
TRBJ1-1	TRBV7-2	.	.	CASSSRALRAFF	TGTGCCAGCAGCTCGCGGGCCCTAAGGGCTTTCTTT
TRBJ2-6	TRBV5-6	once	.	CASSLGLVPSGANVLTF	TGTGCCAGCAGCTTGGGGCTTGTCCCTTCTGGGGCCAACGTCCTGACTTTC
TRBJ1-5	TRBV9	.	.	CASSVGSGSNQPQHF	TGTGCCAGCAGCGTAGGTTCAGGGTCCAATCAGCCCCAGCATTTT
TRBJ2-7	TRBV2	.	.	CASSKQDYEQYF	TGTGCCAGCAGTAAACAGGACTACGAGCAGTACTTC
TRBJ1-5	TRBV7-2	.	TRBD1	CASSRGQHSNQPQHF	TGTGCCAGCAGCCGGGGACAGCATAGCAATCAGCCCCAGCATTTT
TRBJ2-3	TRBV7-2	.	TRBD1	CASSPGGTGGVIGQYF	TGTGCCAGCAGCCCCGGGGGGACAGGGGGCGTGATAGGGCAGTATTTT
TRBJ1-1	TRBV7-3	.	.	CASSLGSNTEAFF	TGTGCCAGCAGCTTAGGCAGCAACACTGAAGCTTTCTTT
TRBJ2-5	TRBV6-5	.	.	CASTPWGRQETQYF	TGTGCCAGCACCCCCTGGGGCAGGCAAGAGACCCAGTACTTC